The 20 T cell receptor beta chains below come from one sample, sequenced in a study of graft-versus-host responses after intestinal transplantation. Their target antigens are unknown. Measured with immunoSEQ multiplex PCR; TCRdb has only the in-frame clones, and not every one. The sample gives tens of thousands of clones, about 93% of which show up once; roughly a fifth is in the top ten. The material sequenced was unstimulated CD8+ T cells sorted from spleen or lymph node cells, taken before transplant. Receptors originate from a human donor who was the organ donor for an intestinal transplant.

The J gene is TRBJ1-1, the V gene TRBV6-5, with a possible D match to TRBD1 (5 bases). Germline values: CDR1 MNHEY, CDR2 SVGAGI. V lost 3 bases, J lost 3 bases, and 11 bases lay in between. The CDR3 is made up of 14 amino acids. DNA for the CDR3: TGTGCCAGCAGTTATCGGGGCGGATACACTGAAGCTTTCTTT. It translates to CASSYRGGYTEAFF.

The chain links TRBV7-6 to TRBJ2-1; tentative D call: TRBD1 (6 bases). The CDR3 is 14 residues long. Germline V gives CDR1 SGHVS, CDR2 FNYEAQ. V gave up 2 bases and J gave up 1 base, with 6 bases separating them. CDR3 sequence reads: CASSLQGSYNEQFF. The CDR3 bases are TGTGCCAGCAGCTTACAGGGGTCCTACAATGAGCAGTTCTTC.

The count of this clone is one. This rearrangement joins TRBV18 to TRBJ2-3; D is uncertain. Looked up from germline, CDR1 is KGHSH and CDR2 is LQKENI. The V end lost 3 bases, the J end lost 2 bases, and 3 bases lay between the germline ends. This CDR3 is 12 amino acids long. Written as DNA, the CDR3 is TGTGCCAGCTCACCGCACACAGATACGCAGTATTTT. Residues: CASSPHTDTQYF.

The chain combines TRBV28 with TRBJ2-5; D gene uncertain. This CDR3 is 14 amino acids long. Germline values: CDR1 MDHEN, CDR2 SYDVKM. V lost 6 bases, J lost 6 bases, and 17 bases lay in between. The CDR3 here is CASSRRMPWKTQYF. The CDR3 nucleotides read TGTGCCAGCAGCCGCCGGATGCCCTGGAAGACCCAGTACTTC.

The chain joins TRBV4-3 to TRBJ2-7, with 7 bases identical to TRBD1. Germline-derived CDR1 and CDR2 are LGHNA and YSLEER. Trimming removed 3 bases from V and 0 bases from J; junction bases left unmatched: 8. The CDR3 totals 16 residues. CDR3 residues: CASSHGTGTDSYEQYF. DNA for the CDR3: TGCGCCAGCAGCCATGGCACCGGGACAGACTCCTACGAGCAGTACTTC.

The gene calls are TRBV5-6 and TRBJ1-5; no clear D. Germline CDR1 and CDR2: SGHDT and YYEEEE. Trimming stripped 0 bases from V and 6 bases from J, with 4 bases between. The CDR3 consists of 12 residues. This chain's CDR3 is CASSLGAQPQHF. CDR3 DNA: TGTGCCAGCAGCTTGGGGGCTCAGCCCCAGCATTTT. Filled out from reference TRBV5-6 and TRBJ1-5, the complete variable domain reads DAGVTQSPTHLIKTRGQQVTLRCSPKSGHDTVSWYQQALGQGPQFIFQYYEEEERQRGNFPDRFSGHQFPNYSSELNVNALLLGDSALYLCASSLGAQPQHFGDGTRLSIL.

The chain employs TRBV27 and TRBJ2-5, with TRBD1 matching 9 bases. After removal of 3 bases from V and 2 bases from J, the junction contained 7 bases not matched to a gene. Germline values: CDR1 MNHEY, CDR2 SMNVEV (reference sequence). CDR3 size: 16 residues. This CDR3 is CASSFEGQGFQETQYF. The CDR3 DNA follows: TGTGCCAGCAGTTTCGAGGGACAGGGCTTTCAAGAGACCCAGTACTTC.

CDR3 loop: CASSQAPYLPGELFF. CDR3 sequence (DNA): TGCGCCAGCAGCCAAGCCCCTTATCTGCCCGGGGAGCTGTTTTTT. The chain joins TRBV4-3 to TRBJ2-2, with D hard to call. With 1 base removed from V and 6 bases from J, the gap between germline ends came to 12 bases. Per germline, CDR1 LGHNA and CDR2 YSLEER. The CDR3 is made up of 15 amino acids.

This sequence joins TRBV9 and TRBJ1-1; the D is unclear. The CDR3 runs 14 residues. Trimming pared 7 bases from V and 2 bases from J, leaving 15 bases between. Per germline, CDR1 SGDLS and CDR2 YYNGEE. Written as DNA, the CDR3 is TGTGCCAGCGGCCCAAAGACCAGAAACACTGAAGCTTTCTTT. Encoded protein: CASGPKTRNTEAFF.

The chain joins TRBV9 to TRBJ2-1; D is unclear. The CDR3 totals 13 residues. V dropped 0 bases and J dropped 6 bases, with 7 bases sitting between them. Looked up from germline, CDR1 is SGDLS and CDR2 is YYNGEE. The CDR3 sequence: CASSVATSNEQFF. The CDR3, as DNA: TGTGCCAGCAGCGTAGCAACCAGCAATGAGCAGTTCTTC.

J is TRBJ2-1 and V is TRBV28; 9 nucleotides align to TRBD1. This CDR3 spans 15 amino acids. The germline gives CDR1 MDHEN, CDR2 SYDVKM. The ends lost 6 bases at V and 9 bases at J; junction bases unmatched: 12. The CDR3 bases are TGTGCCAGCAGCCAGAGGGGACAGGGTAATGGTGAGCAGTTCTTC. This encodes CASSQRGQGNGEQFF.

The V and J genes are TRBV28 and TRBJ1-5; TRBD1 aligns across 8 bases. Germline-derived CDR1 and CDR2 are MDHEN and SYDVKM. Trimming at V came to 4 bases and at J to 7 bases, leaving 15 bases not matched to a gene. There are 17 residues in the CDR3. CDR3 protein: CASSSPGAGGAGQPQHF. DNA for the CDR3: TGTGCCAGCAGTTCGCCGGGGGCAGGGGGCGCAGGGCAGCCCCAGCATTTT.

CDR3 nucleotide sequence: TGTGCCTGGAGTAAGCAGGGGAGGTATGAAAAACTGTTTTTT. This gives the protein CAWSKQGRYEKLFF. The chain combines TRBV30 with TRBJ1-4; tentatively, D is TRBD1 (6 bases). The CDR3 covers 14 residues. V lost 2 bases, J lost 6 bases, and 13 bases lay in between. Germline V gene lookup returns CDR1 GTSNPN and CDR2 SVGIG (reference sequence).

The chain has TRBV7-9 and TRBJ2-1; no firm D call. CDR1 SEHNR and CDR2 FQNEAQ come from the germline V gene (reference sequence). The CDR3 length is 11 residues. V was pared by 0 bases and J by 9 bases, with 3 bases between. The CDR3 DNA follows: TGTGCCAGCAGCTTAGCTCTTGAGCAGTTCTTC. This codes for CASSLALEQFF.

The gene calls are TRBV19 and TRBJ1-5; no reliable D call. The CDR3 contains 12 residues. Trimming removed 5 bases at V and 4 bases at J, with 6 bases between. Germline V gives CDR1 LNHDA, CDR2 SQIVND (reference sequence). In DNA, the CDR3 is TGTGCCAGTAGTCCGTTTAATCAGCCCCAGCATTTT. It translates to CASSPFNQPQHF.

A remark on this clone: A junction boundary mismatches the germline segment, possibly from a read error. Different DNA sequences within this sample yield the same CDR3. This chain connects TRBV5-5 to TRBJ1-1; TRBD1 is a possible D gene (5 bases). The CDR3 has 14 residues. The germline CDR1 and CDR2 sequences are SGHKS and YYEKEE (reference sequence). The CDR3 here is CASSRTRALTEAFF. The CDR3 DNA follows: TGCGCCAGCAGTCGCACCAGGGCCCTAACTGAAGCTTTCTTT.

The CDR3: CASSQGQGNQPQHF. The CDR3, as DNA: TGCGCCAGCAGCCAAGGACAGGGCAATCAGCCCCAGCATTTT. V is TRBV4-1 and J is TRBJ1-5; D possibly corresponds to TRBD1 (6 bases). CDR1 MGHRA and CDR2 YSYEKL come from the germline V gene. The V end lost 1 base, the J end lost 2 bases, and 6 bases lay between the germline ends. This CDR3 is built from 14 residues.

The chain couples TRBV4-1 to TRBJ1-1; D is unclear. The CDR3 is 16 residues long. V was pared by 1 base and J by 4 bases, with 16 bases between. CDR1 MGHRA and CDR2 YSYEKL come from the germline V gene. As DNA, the CDR3 is TGCGCCAGCAGCCAAGTTTGGGAATTCAAAAGCACTGAAGCTTTCTTT. It encodes CASSQVWEFKSTEAFF.

CDR3: CASSAGQGPSYEQYF. CDR3 nucleotides: TGTGCCAGCAGTGCCGGACAGGGGCCTTCCTACGAGCAGTACTTC. This chain connects TRBV6-5 to TRBJ2-7, with 9 bases matching TRBD1. Per the germline V gene, CDR1 is MNHEY and CDR2 is SVGAGI. The CDR3 length is 15 residues. The ends lost 5 bases at V and 1 base at J; junction bases unmatched: 6.

Details on this clone: Other DNA sequences in the same sample also yield this CDR3. The chain is built from TRBV5-6 and TRBJ2-1; D gene ambiguous. With 1 base removed from V and 7 bases from J, the gap between germline ends came to 9 bases. The CDR3 covers 13 residues. The V gene's germline CDR1 is SGHDT and CDR2 YYEEEE. Written as DNA, the CDR3 is TGTGCCAGCAGCTTGAATCGTAGAAATGAGCAGTTCTTC. Translation gives CASSLNRRNEQFF.